This T cell receptor beta chain was captured by sequencing in a study of T-cell memory formation after mild COVID-19. The germline V gene encodes CDR1 SEHNR and CDR2 FQNEAQ (reference sequence). Trimming removed 5 bases from V and 7 bases from J, with 18 bases in between. The CDR3 totals 14 residues. TCRdb redid the calling of the 5' RACE reads with MiXCR, one entry per CDR3 protein. The data contain roughly 450,000 distinct CDR3 sequences, roughly 18% of them singletons. This clonotype was picked up a small number of times. This receptor was identified in a man between 18 and 35 years old who had mild COVID-19 (a few samples of this study predate the infection). Cell type and time point are not known. The chain uses TRBV7-9 and TRBJ2-7; D might be TRBD2 (6 bases). Sequencing input: PBMCs or a T cell subset sorted from them (not recorded which). The CDR3 bases are TGTGCCAGCAGCGCGCCGACTAGTTGGTGGGAGCAGTACGTC. As protein: CASSAPTSWWEQYV.